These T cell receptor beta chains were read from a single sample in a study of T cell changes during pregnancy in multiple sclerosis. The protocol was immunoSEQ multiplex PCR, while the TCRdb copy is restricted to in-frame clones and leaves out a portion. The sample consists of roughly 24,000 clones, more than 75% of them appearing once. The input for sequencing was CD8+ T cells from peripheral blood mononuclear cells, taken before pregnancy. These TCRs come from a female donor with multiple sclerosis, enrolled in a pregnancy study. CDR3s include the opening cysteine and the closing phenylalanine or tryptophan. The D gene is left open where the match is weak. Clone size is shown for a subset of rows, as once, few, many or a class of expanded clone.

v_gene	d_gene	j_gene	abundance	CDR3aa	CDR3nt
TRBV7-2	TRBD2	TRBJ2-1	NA	CASSYPSSGRTYNEQFF	TGTGCCAGCAGCTACCCCTCTAGCGGGAGGACCTACAATGAGCAGTTCTTC
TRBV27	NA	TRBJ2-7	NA	CASSSSGWHEQYF	TGTGCCAGCAGTTCATCCGGGTGGCACGAGCAGTACTTC
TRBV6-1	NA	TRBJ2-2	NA	CASSESLATGAGELFF	TGTGCCAGCAGTGAATCACTAGCGACAGGTGCCGGGGAGCTGTTTTTT
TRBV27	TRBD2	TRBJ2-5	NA	CASSLVAGGWETQYF	TGTGCCAGCAGTCTCGTAGCGGGAGGTTGGGAGACCCAGTACTTC
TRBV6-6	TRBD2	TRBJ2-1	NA	CASSFLAVRGNEQFF	TGTGCCAGCAGTTTTCTAGCGGTACGAGGCAATGAGCAGTTCTTC
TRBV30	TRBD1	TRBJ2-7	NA	CAWAPGGHEQYF	TGTGCCTGGGCCCCAGGGGGTCACGAGCAGTACTTC
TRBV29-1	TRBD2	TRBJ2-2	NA	CSVEEGGLAGTGELFF	TGCAGCGTTGAAGAGGGCGGGCTAGCGGGGACCGGGGAGCTGTTTTTT
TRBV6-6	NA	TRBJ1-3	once	CASSYTTGLSGNTIYF	TGTGCCAGCAGTTATACCACAGGCCTCTCTGGAAACACCATATATTTT
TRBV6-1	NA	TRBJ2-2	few	CASSGDNPHTGELFF	TGTGCCAGCAGTGGCGATAATCCCCACACCGGGGAGCTGTTTTTT
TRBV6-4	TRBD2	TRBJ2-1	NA	CASSDSGLAGWDEQFF	TGTGCCAGCAGTGACTCCGGACTAGCGGGATGGGATGAGCAGTTCTTC
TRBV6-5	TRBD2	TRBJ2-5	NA	CASKQGLDLGGTQYF	TGTGCCAGCAAACAGGGACTAGATCTTGGCGGGACCCAGTACTTC
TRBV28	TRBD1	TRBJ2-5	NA	CASSSPRAGTGEGLQETQYF	TGTGCCAGCAGTTCACCAAGAGCCGGGACAGGAGAAGGGCTTCAAGAGACCCAGTACTTC
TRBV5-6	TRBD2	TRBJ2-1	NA	CASSATGTSGVNEQFF	TGTGCCAGCAGCGCCACCGGGACTAGCGGGGTAAATGAGCAGTTCTTC
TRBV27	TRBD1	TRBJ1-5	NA	CASSWTGSNQPQHF	TGTGCCAGCAGTTGGACAGGATCCAATCAGCCCCAGCATTTT
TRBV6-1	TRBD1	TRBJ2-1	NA	CASSEAETGGHEQFF	TGTGCCAGCAGTGAAGCCGAGACAGGGGGCCATGAGCAGTTCTTC
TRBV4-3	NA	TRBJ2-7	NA	CASSLIDSYEQYF	TGCGCCAGCAGCCTAATAGACAGTTACGAGCAGTACTTC
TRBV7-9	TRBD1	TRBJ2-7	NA	CASSSAERQGGYEQYF	TGTGCCAGCAGTTCAGCGGAAAGACAGGGGGGTTACGAGCAGTACTTC
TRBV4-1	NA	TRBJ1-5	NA	CASSQTGQPQHF	TGCGCCAGCAGCCAGACAGGTCAGCCCCAGCATTTT
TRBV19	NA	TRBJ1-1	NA	CASSIAGYTEAFF	TGTGCCAGTAGTATAGCAGGTTACACTGAAGCTTTCTTT
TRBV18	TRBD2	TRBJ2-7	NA	CASSHPVGGSDEQYF	TGTGCCAGCTCACACCCTGTTGGCGGGAGCGATGAGCAGTACTTC
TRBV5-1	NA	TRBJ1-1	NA	CASRPASGNTEAFF	TGCGCCAGCAGGCCCGCCTCGGGAAACACTGAAGCTTTCTTT
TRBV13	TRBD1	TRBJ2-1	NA	CASNSRQGSPEYSYNEQFF	TGTGCCAGCAACTCCCGACAGGGTTCTCCTGAGTACTCCTACAATGAGCAGTTCTTC
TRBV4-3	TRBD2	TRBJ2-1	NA	CASSQDPGLAGEMTFSYNEQFF	TGCGCCAGCAGCCAAGATCCAGGACTAGCGGGGGAAATGACCTTCTCCTACAATGAGCAGTTCTTC
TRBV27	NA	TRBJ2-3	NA	CASSILATDTQYF	TGTGCCAGCAGCATACTAGCTACAGATACGCAGTATTTT
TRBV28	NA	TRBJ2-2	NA	CASSLAAANTGELFF	TGTGCCAGCAGTTTGGCGGCAGCGAACACCGGGGAGCTGTTTTTT
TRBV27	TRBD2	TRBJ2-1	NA	CASSPTGGQNNEQFF	TGTGCCAGCAGTCCAACGGGGGGGCAGAACAATGAGCAGTTCTTC
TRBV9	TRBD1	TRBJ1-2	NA	CASSVRDSNYGYTF	TGTGCCAGCAGCGTACGGGACAGCAACTATGGCTACACCTTC
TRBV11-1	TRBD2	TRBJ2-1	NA	CASSSSGNRNEQFF	TGTGCCAGCAGCTCCAGCGGGAACCGCAATGAGCAGTTCTTC
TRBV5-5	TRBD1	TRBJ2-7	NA	CASSVGQPSYEQYF	TGTGCCAGCAGCGTGGGACAGCCCTCCTACGAGCAGTACTTC
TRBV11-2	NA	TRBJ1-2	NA	CASSFGGNPYGYTF	TGTGCCAGCAGCTTCGGAGGGAACCCCTATGGCTACACCTTC
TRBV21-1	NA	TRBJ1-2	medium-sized	CASSKEGHNYGYTF	TGTGCCAGCAGCAAAGAGGGACATAACTATGGCTACACCTTC
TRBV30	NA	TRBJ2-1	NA	CAWSVDIYNEQFF	TGTGCCTGGAGTGTCGACATATACAATGAGCAGTTCTTC
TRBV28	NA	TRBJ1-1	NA	CASSLLAGFTEAFF	TGTGCCAGCAGTCTCCTCGCCGGGTTCACTGAAGCTTTCTTT
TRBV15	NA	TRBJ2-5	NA	CATHKRREETQYF	TGTGCCACGCACAAGAGGAGGGAAGAGACCCAGTACTTC
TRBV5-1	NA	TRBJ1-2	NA	CASSPGPGQANYGYTF	TGCGCCAGCAGCCCAGGACCGGGACAAGCTAACTATGGCTACACCTTC
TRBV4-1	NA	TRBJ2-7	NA	CASSQVPWRGTYEQYF	TGCGCCAGCAGCCAAGTCCCATGGCGGGGAACCTACGAGCAGTACTTC
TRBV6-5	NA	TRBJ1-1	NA	CASSSRVSEAFF	TGTGCCAGCAGTTCCAGGGTGTCTGAAGCTTTCTTT
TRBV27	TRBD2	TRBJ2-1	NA	CASSWSSGRHYNEQFF	TGTGCCAGCAGTTGGTCTAGCGGGAGACATTACAATGAGCAGTTCTTC
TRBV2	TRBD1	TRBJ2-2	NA	CASSEGQGMDTGELFF	TGTGCCAGCAGTGAGGGACAGGGGATGGACACCGGGGAGCTGTTTTTT
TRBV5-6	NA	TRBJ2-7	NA	CASSLGTGGLEQYF	TGTGCCAGCAGCCTAGGGACCGGGGGACTCGAGCAGTACTTC
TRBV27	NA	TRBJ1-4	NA	CASTPTGGNEKLFF	TGTGCCAGCACCCCGACAGGTGGTAATGAAAAACTGTTTTTT
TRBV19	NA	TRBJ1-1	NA	CAAQPPTGSTEAFF	TGTGCCGCGCAACCCCCCACAGGGTCCACTGAAGCTTTCTTT
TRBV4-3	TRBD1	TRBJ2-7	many	CASSQDSGTGGAEQYF	TGCGCCAGCAGCCAAGATAGCGGGACAGGGGGCGCCGAGCAGTACTTC
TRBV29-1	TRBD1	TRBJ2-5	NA	CSVDDRVKEETQYF	TGCAGCGTTGACGACAGGGTGAAAGAAGAGACCCAGTACTTC
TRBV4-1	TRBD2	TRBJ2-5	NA	CASSPTYRAGGGWQETQYF	TGCGCCAGCAGCCCAACGTATCGGGCGGGAGGTGGGTGGCAAGAGACCCAGTACTTC
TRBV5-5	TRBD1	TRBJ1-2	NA	CASSLILTGVYGYTF	TGTGCCAGCAGCCTTATTCTGACAGGGGTCTATGGCTACACCTTC
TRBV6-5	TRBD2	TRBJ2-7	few	CASSYSYSGSTYEQYF	TGTGCCAGCAGTTACAGTTACAGCGGGAGTACCTACGAGCAGTACTTC
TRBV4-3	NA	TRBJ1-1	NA	CASSQDYGTEAFF	TGCGCCAGCAGCCAAGACTACGGCACTGAAGCTTTCTTT
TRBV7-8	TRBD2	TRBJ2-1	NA	CASSLTASGSSNEQFF	TGTGCCAGCAGCTTAACGGCTAGCGGATCTTCCAATGAGCAGTTCTTC
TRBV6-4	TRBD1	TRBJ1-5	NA	CASEPSKDRGEQPQHF	TGTGCCAGCGAGCCTTCTAAGGACAGGGGGGAACAGCCCCAGCATTTT
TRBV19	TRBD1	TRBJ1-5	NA	CASSTGTGFEPQHF	TGTGCCAGTAGTACCGGGACAGGGTTTGAGCCCCAGCATTTT
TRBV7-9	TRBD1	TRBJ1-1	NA	CASSPQGFMNTEAFF	TGTGCCAGCAGCCCACAGGGGTTCATGAACACTGAAGCTTTCTTT
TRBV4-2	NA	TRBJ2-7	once	CASSQVNFEWGAYEQYF	TGTGCCAGCAGCCAAGTTAACTTTGAGTGGGGAGCCTACGAGCAGTACTTC
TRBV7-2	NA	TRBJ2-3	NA	CASSWTRTDTQYF	TGTGCCAGCAGCTGGACTCGCACAGATACGCAGTATTTT
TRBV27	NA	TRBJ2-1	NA	CASSNTGYNEQFF	TGTGCCAGCAGTAACACAGGGTACAATGAGCAGTTCTTC
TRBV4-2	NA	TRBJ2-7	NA	CASSQEEGPYEQYF	TGTGCCAGCAGCCAAGAGGAGGGCCCCTACGAGCAGTACTTC
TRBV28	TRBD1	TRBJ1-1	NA	CASSSNLGGGGTEAFF	TGTGCCAGCAGTTCAAACCTAGGGGGCGGAGGGACTGAAGCTTTCTTT
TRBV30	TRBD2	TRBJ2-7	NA	CAWLLAGAGEQYF	TGTGCCTGGTTGCTAGCGGGAGCTGGCGAGCAGTACTTC
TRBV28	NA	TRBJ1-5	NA	CASSFQRMKYNQPQHF	TGTGCCAGCAGTTTTCAGCGTATGAAATACAATCAGCCCCAGCATTTT